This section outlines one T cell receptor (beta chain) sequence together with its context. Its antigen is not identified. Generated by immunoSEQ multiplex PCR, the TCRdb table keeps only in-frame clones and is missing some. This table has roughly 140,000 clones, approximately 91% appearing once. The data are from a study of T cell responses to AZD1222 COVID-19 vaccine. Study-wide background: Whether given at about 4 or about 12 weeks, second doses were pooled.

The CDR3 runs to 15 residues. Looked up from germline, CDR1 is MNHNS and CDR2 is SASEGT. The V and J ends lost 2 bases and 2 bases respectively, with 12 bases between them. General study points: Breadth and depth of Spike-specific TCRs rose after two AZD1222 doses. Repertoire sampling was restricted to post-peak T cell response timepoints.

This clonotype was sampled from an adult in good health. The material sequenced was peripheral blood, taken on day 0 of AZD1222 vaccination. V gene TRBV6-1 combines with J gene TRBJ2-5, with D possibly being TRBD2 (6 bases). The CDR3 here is CASSEWGDTQETQYF. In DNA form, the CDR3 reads TGTGCCAGCAGTGAATGGGGGGATACTCAAGAGACCCAGTACTTC.